These 10 T cell receptor beta chains share one sample of origin, sequenced in a study of T cell responses to AZD1222 COVID-19 vaccine. Clones were read by immunoSEQ multiplex PCR, and TCRdb kept only the in-frame ones, dropping some. The table has 100,000 to 150,000 clones, about nine tenths seen once. Sequenced material: peripheral blood, taken on day 0 of MenACWY control vaccination. The receptors come from an adult in good health.

The chain links TRBV5-1 to TRBJ2-7, with 15 bases matching TRBD2. CDR1 and CDR2 from the germline V gene are SGHRS and YFSETQ. V shed 4 bases, J shed 5 bases, and the junction held 10 bases outside the gene matches. This CDR3 region has 17 residues. For the CDR3, the DNA is TGCGCCAGCAGCGTAGGACTAGCGGGAGGGTTCGGGGACGAGCAGTACTTC. Protein sequence: CASSVGLAGGFGDEQYF. Looking up the rest from reference TRBV5-1 and TRBJ2-7 gives the full variable domain: KAGVTQTPRYLIKTRGQQVTLSCSPISGHRSVSWYQQTPGQGLQFLFEYFSETQRNKGNFPGRFSGRQFSNSRSEMNVSTLELGDSALYLCASSVGLAGGFGDEQYFGPGTRLTVT.

This clone was seen more than once but under ten times. The J gene is TRBJ2-1, the V gene TRBV29-1; 8 bases are shared with TRBD2. CDR1 and CDR2 from the germline V gene are SQVTM and ANQGSEA. CDR3 length: 13 residues. V shed 4 bases, J shed 9 bases, and the junction held 8 bases outside the gene matches. The CDR3 DNA follows: TGCAGCGTTGGAGCGGGAGAACAGGCTGAGCAGTTCTTC. It is translated as CSVGAGEQAEQFF.

This clone appeared once. This rearrangement joins TRBV24-1 to TRBJ2-1; 8 bases match TRBD2. This CDR3 region has 16 residues. Germline V lookup: CDR1 KGHDR, CDR2 SFDVKD. With 1 base clipped from V and 7 bases from J, the junction kept 8 bases outside the gene matches. In nucleotides, the CDR3 is TGTGCCACCAGTGATTTATCAGCGGGAGAATATAATGAGCAGTTCTTC. Encoded protein: CATSDLSAGEYNEQFF.

V and J are TRBV5-1 and TRBJ2-2, with D tentatively TRBD1 (5 bases). Trimming cost V 1 base and J 1 base, with 17 bases left between them. The CDR3 spans 18 residues. Germline V CDR1 and CDR2: SGHRS, YFSETQ. This chain's CDR3 is CASSLHPGMGENTGELFF. For the CDR3, the DNA is TGCGCCAGCAGCTTGCATCCAGGGATGGGTGAGAACACCGGGGAGCTGTTTTTT.

This chain uses TRBV3-1 (or the pseudogene TRBV3-2) with TRBJ1-3; TRBD1 is a possible D gene (5 bases). Germline V gives CDR1 LGHDT, CDR2 YNNKEL (reference sequence). The CDR3 runs to 12 residues. V dropped 9 bases and J dropped 4 bases, with 10 bases sitting between them. CDR3 nucleotides: TGTGCCAGTCAGGGCAGGGGAAACACCATATATTTT. This encodes CASQGRGNTIYF.

V is TRBV10-3 and J is TRBJ1-1; no firm D call. CDR3 size: 13 residues. Germline V gives CDR1 ENHRY, CDR2 SYGVKD. V was clipped by 6 bases and J by 1 base, with 9 bases between them. The CDR3 DNA follows: TGTGCCATCAGGGGAGAAGAGAACACTGAAGCTTTCTTT. Its protein is CAIRGEENTEAFF.

The rearrangement links TRBV6-5 to TRBJ2-5, with a possible D match to TRBD2 (5 bases). V was clipped by 6 bases and J by 7 bases, with 12 bases between them. Germline CDR1 MNHEY, CDR2 SVGAGI. CDR3 length equals 12 residues. CDR3 coding DNA: TGTGCCAGCAGCCGGGAAGGACCGACCCAGTACTTC. Its protein is CASSREGPTQYF.

The chain couples TRBV30 to TRBJ1-6; D might be TRBD1 (6 bases). Germline assignment: CDR1 GTSNPN and CDR2 SVGIG (reference sequence). This CDR3 region has 14 residues. Between the trimmed V and J ends, which lost 6 bases and 8 bases, there was a span of 17 bases. Written as DNA, the CDR3 is TGTGCCTGCAGGGACATTCGTCGAGATTCACCCCTCCACTTT. This translates into CACRDIRRDSPLHF.

V usage is TRBV6-5 and J usage is TRBJ2-1, with a possible D match to TRBD2 (5 bases). The CDR3 has 15 residues. CDR1 and CDR2 (germline): MNHEY, SVGAGI. V lost 7 bases to trimming and J lost 8 bases, with 21 bases between them. The CDR3 DNA sequence: TGTGCCAGCACTTCCCCCGGGATCGGGGTTGATGAGCAGTTCTTC. Translation: CASTSPGIGVDEQFF.

V usage is TRBV7-2 and J usage is TRBJ2-3; D may be TRBD1 or TRBD2 (6 bases each). The V gene's germline CDR1 is SGHTA and CDR2 FQGNSA. V was cut by 6 bases and J by 9 bases, with 16 bases left in between. The CDR3 is made up of 13 amino acids. The CDR3 here is CASSWDFRGTQYF. CDR3 DNA: TGTGCCAGCAGTTGGGACTTTAGGGGGACGCAGTATTTT.